This paragraph covers one T cell receptor (beta chain) sequence. The source of the sample is a study of blood T cell repertoires in COVID-19. Turning to the study itself: The United States, Italy and Spain provided the acute and convalescent COVID-19 samples.

The repertoire was sequenced with immunoSEQ multiplex PCR; TCRdb's copy has only in-frame clones and lacks some. The sample lists more than 300,000 clones; approximately 89% were seen once. The CDR3 spans 15 residues. CDR1 and CDR2 from the germline V gene are MNHEY and SVGAGI. The V gene lost 6 bases and the J gene lost 3 bases, with 12 bases spanning the gap. Enrollees, about 18 to 95 years old, lived in 24 US areas. The sequencing input was PBMCs or T cells enriched from blood (not recorded which). The chain uses TRBV6-5 and TRBJ1-6; TRBD1 is a possible D gene (5 bases). This clonotype originated in a woman aged 40-49 years who had been exposed to COVID-19. For the CDR3, the DNA is TGTGCCAGCAGGATGACAGTGAACTATAATTCACCCCTCCACTTT. Protein sequence: CASRMTVNYNSPLHF.